Shown below are 10 T cell receptor beta chains from a single sample sequenced in a study of blood T cells in healthy people across ages. With a J-beta primer mix and a sample-barcoded 5' primer, a second PCR ran about 7 to 12 cycles. TCRdb used MiXCR to reprocess the 5' RACE reads, holding one entry per CDR3 protein. The repertoire includes 600,000 to 1,000,000 distinct CDR3 sequences, over 45% of them detected once, and 20% to 25% sits in the top ten. Source material: blood. Source of these receptors: a man aged 25-45 years in good health.

The chain employs TRBV29-1 and TRBJ1-2, with 11 bases matching TRBD1. V was clipped by 6 bases and J by 8 bases; unmatched bases: 8. The germline CDR1 and CDR2 sequences are SQVTM and ANQGSEA. This CDR3 comprises 13 residues. CDR3 region: CSVSGQGAVGYTF. CDR3 nucleotide sequence: TGCAGCGTCTCAGGACAGGGGGCAGTCGGCTACACCTTC.

The CDR3 reads CSARIPGLAGGHFNEQFF. The CDR3 nucleotides read TGCAGTGCTCGGATTCCGGGACTAGCGGGGGGGCACTTCAATGAGCAGTTCTTC. V is TRBV20-1 and J is TRBJ2-1; 16 positions match TRBD2. Per germline, CDR1 DFQATT and CDR2 SNEGSKA (reference sequence). J gave up 6 bases and V 5 bases, and 13 bases lay outside the gene matches. The CDR3 runs 18 residues.

The genes are TRBV20-1 and TRBJ2-5; 8 positions agree with TRBD2. The V and J ends lost 0 bases and 11 bases, in that order; junction bases with no gene match: 11. The CDR3 runs to 14 residues. Germline assignment: CDR1 DFQATT and CDR2 SNEGSKA (reference sequence). CDR3: CSARESGRGREQYF. As DNA, the CDR3 is TGCAGTGCTAGAGAGAGCGGGAGAGGTAGGGAGCAGTACTTC.

This chain joins TRBV5-1 and TRBJ2-4, with 7 bases matching TRBD2. The J call may be wrong; the DNA end is better matched by TRBJ2-7. Germline V CDR1 and CDR2: SGHRS, YFSETQ. This CDR3 has 15 amino acids. CDR3 protein: CASSLVAGRNYEQYF. In DNA form, the CDR3 reads TGCGCCAGCAGCTTGGTAGCGGGTCGAAACTACGAGCAGTACTTC.

J is TRBJ2-2 and V is TRBV7-3; no clear D gene. Germline CDR1 and CDR2: SGHTA and FQGTGA. Trimming removed 2 bases at V and 4 bases at J, with 8 bases between. The CDR3 spans 14 residues. The CDR3 region is CASSLPQSTGELFF. DNA of the CDR3: TGTGCCAGCAGCTTACCCCAGAGCACCGGGGAGCTGTTTTTT.

The rearrangement links TRBV6-2 or TRBV6-3 to TRBJ2-4; 11 nucleotides agree with TRBD2. The J call is doubtful: the DNA matches TRBJ2-7 better. The CDR3 runs 15 residues. CDR1 and CDR2 (germline): MNHEY, SVGEGT. This CDR3 reads CATYNGLAGLYEQYF. The CDR3 DNA reads as TGTGCCACCTACAACGGACTAGCGGGCCTATACGAGCAGTACTTC.

The V and J genes are TRBV7-9 and TRBJ2-1; 9 nucleotides line up with TRBD1. The CDR3 loop spans 15 amino acids. In germline, CDR1 is SEHNR, CDR2 FQNEAQ (reference sequence). Trimming removed 4 bases from V and 6 bases from J; junction bases left unmatched: 7. CDR3 coding DNA: TGTGCCAGCAGCTACACCGGGACAGGGTTCAATGAGCAGTTCTTC. It codes for CASSYTGTGFNEQFF.

This clonotype was counted a few times. The chain uses TRBV12-3 or TRBV12-4 and TRBJ1-2, with a possible D match to TRBD1 (6 bases). The CDR3 extends over 15 amino acids. V gave up 6 bases and J gave up 0 bases, with 14 bases separating them. The CDR3 spells CASSHGGRPNYGYTF. The CDR3 DNA is TGTGCCAGCAGCCACGGGGGCAGACCTAACTATGGCTACACCTTC.

The sample holds a few counts of this clonotype. The rearrangement joins TRBV28 to TRBJ1-5; D remains unclear. The CDR3 length is 13 residues. Deletions cut 4 bases from V and 7 bases from J, with 11 bases between. Germline values: CDR1 MDHEN, CDR2 SYDVKM. CDR3 in DNA: TGTGCCAGCAGTTCTCCCGGTGGCCAGCCCCAGCATTTT. Its translation is CASSSPGGQPQHF.

In this sample, this clonotype turned up a few times. J is TRBJ2-7 and V is TRBV20-1, with D tentatively TRBD2 (6 bases). This CDR3 has 14 residues. V was pared by 4 bases and J by 0 bases, with 13 bases between. Germline V gives CDR1 DFQATT, CDR2 SNEGSKA (reference sequence). Here the CDR3 reads CSAMAGLTSYEQYF. CDR3 DNA: TGCAGTGCTATGGCGGGATTGACCTCCTACGAGCAGTACTTC.